This TCR beta chain was observed in a study of regulatory T cells in long-lasting Graves disease. Whole-study results and caveats: Accuracy may have suffered from the small sample size.

The TCR beta library used iRepertoire HTBI primers with Arm-PCR amplification of CDR3. TCRdb re-analysed the multiplex PCR reads in MiXCR, keeping a single row per CDR3 protein. The sample carries more than 400,000 distinct CDR3 sequences, about 17% recorded once. Sample time point: newly diagnosed GD, antithyroid drugs for less than 3 months. With RNA extracted from PBMCs as input, the TCR library was made. Graves' disease diagnosis followed American Thyroid Association guidelines. EDTA tubes received nine milliliters of drawn peripheral blood. A note on this clonotype: The antigen remains unidentified.

J lost 5 bases, V lost 0 bases, and 3 bases had no gene match. The germline CDR1 and CDR2 sequences are SGDLS and YYNGEE. This CDR3 region has 15 residues. This sample also appeared in a second study, on T cells in Graves' hyperthyroidism and ophthalmopathy.

This TCR was sampled from a man aged 40-49 years with Graves disease. Material: peripheral blood mononuclear cells (PBMCs), obtained at new diagnosis, from a patient treated with antithyroid drugs. The chain recombines TRBV9 with TRBJ2-2; 8 bases match TRBD2. The CDR3 protein is CASSVVSGSTGELFF. The CDR3 region has the DNA TGTGCCAGCAGCGTAGTAAGCGGGAGTACCGGGGAGCTGTTTTTT.